This TCR beta chain was found in a study of identical twins. Note on this clonotype: What it recognizes is unknown.

The CDR3 runs 14 residues. Germline lookup yields CDR1 SGHRS and CDR2 YFSETQ. Between the trimmed V and J ends, which lost 1 base and 4 bases, there was a span of 8 bases. Points from the study as a whole: The analysis was cross-sectional rather than longitudinal within donors.

TCRdb called the 5' RACE reads again in MiXCR, with one record for every CDR3 protein. The repertoire has hundreds of thousands of distinct CDR3 sequences, around an eighth of them found once; the top ten carry around 1.5%. These same data were also listed under a study on yellow fever vaccine responses in identical twins.

The chain has TRBV5-1 and TRBJ2-2, with D perhaps assigned TRBD1 or TRBD2 (5 bases each). Specimen: PBMCs. The source is a woman between 18 and 29 years old in good health. CDR3 sequence: CASSLLGVTGELFF. In nucleotides, the CDR3 is TGCGCCAGCAGCTTGTTGGGGGTCACCGGGGAGCTGTTTTTT.